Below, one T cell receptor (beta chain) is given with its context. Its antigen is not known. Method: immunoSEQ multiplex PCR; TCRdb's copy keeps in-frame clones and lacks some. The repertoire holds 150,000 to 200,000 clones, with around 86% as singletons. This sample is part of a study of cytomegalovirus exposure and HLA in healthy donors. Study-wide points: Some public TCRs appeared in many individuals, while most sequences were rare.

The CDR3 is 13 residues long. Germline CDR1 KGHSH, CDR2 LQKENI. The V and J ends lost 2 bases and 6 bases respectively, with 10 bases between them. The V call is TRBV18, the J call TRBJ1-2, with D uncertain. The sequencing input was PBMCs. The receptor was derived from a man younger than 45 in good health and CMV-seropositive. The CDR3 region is CASSPLADNGYTF. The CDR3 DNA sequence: TGTGCCAGCTCACCATTAGCCGATAATGGCTACACCTTC.